A single sample gave rise to the 16 T cell receptor beta chains below, sequenced in a study of cytomegalovirus exposure and HLA in healthy donors. PCR was performed using 60 Vbeta and 13 Jbeta primers. This table comes from immunoSEQ multiplex PCR, and its TCRdb copy is limited to in-frame clones, with some not included. The data contain 120,000 or so clones, roughly three quarters of them singletons. Sequenced input: PBMCs. All receptors derive from a man aged 30-40 years in good health and CMV-seropositive.

The rearrangement uses TRBV4-1 and TRBJ2-1; TRBD2 matches at 10 bases. J gave up 2 bases and V 8 bases, and 9 bases lay outside the gene matches. The CDR3 is 16 amino acids. The germline V gene has CDR1 MGHRA and CDR2 YSYEKL. CDR3 sequence (DNA): TGCGCCAGCGACAACACCGGGACTAGCGCCTACAATGAGCAGTTCTTC. As protein: CASDNTGTSAYNEQFF.

This chain uses TRBV7-2 with TRBJ2-7, with a possible D match to TRBD2 (6 bases). V lost 5 bases to trimming and J lost 4 bases, with 12 bases between them. Germline V gives CDR1 SGHTA, CDR2 FQGNSA. The CDR3 has 13 residues. CDR3 loop: CASSPGGLYEQYF. CDR3 in DNA: TGTGCCAGCAGCCCTGGGGGACTTTACGAGCAGTACTTC.

V gene TRBV5-1 combines with J gene TRBJ2-5; 12 nucleotides match TRBD1. V shed 0 bases, J shed 4 bases, and the junction held 10 bases outside the gene matches. This CDR3 region has 18 residues. Germline V gene data show CDR1 as SGHRS and CDR2 as YFSETQ. CDR3 residues: CASSLDGGGTGGGETQYF. The CDR3 DNA reads as TGCGCCAGCAGCTTGGACGGTGGAGGGACAGGGGGCGGAGAGACCCAGTACTTC.

This sequence joins TRBV9 and TRBJ2-5, with no clear D. The DNA end lines up better with TRBJ2-7; the J call may be wrong. The CDR3 covers 13 residues. Germline lookup yields CDR1 SGDLS and CDR2 YYNGEE. The CDR3 is CASSVVITYEQYF. The CDR3 DNA is TGTGCCAGCAGCGTAGTAATCACCTACGAGCAGTACTTC.

V and J are TRBV7-9 and TRBJ2-7, with D maybe TRBD2 (6 bases). Germline V CDR1 and CDR2: SEHNR, FQNEAQ (reference sequence). With 1 base removed from V and 4 bases from J, the gap between germline ends came to 14 bases. CDR3 length: 15 amino acids. This CDR3 is CASSLEGGVPYEQYF. In nucleotides, the CDR3 is TGTGCCAGCAGCTTAGAGGGCGGGGTCCCATACGAGCAGTACTTC.

The chain recombines TRBV9 with TRBJ2-7; 7 bases line up with TRBD2. V lost 0 bases and J lost 0; bases outside the gene matches: 3. CDR3 length: 15 residues. Germline assignment: CDR1 SGDLS and CDR2 YYNGEE. The CDR3 loop is CASSVGLADSYEQYF. CDR3 coding DNA: TGTGCCAGCAGCGTAGGGCTAGCGGACTCCTACGAGCAGTACTTC.

This chain connects TRBV6-6 to TRBJ1-1; 11 nucleotides line up with TRBD1. V lost 5 bases, J lost 4 bases, and 6 bases stayed unmatched. The CDR3 runs 15 residues. Germline V gives CDR1 MNHNY, CDR2 SVGAGI (reference sequence). The CDR3 DNA sequence: TGTGCCAGCAGTAGTCCGGGACAGGGGGGCACTGAAGCTTTCTTT. It yields the protein CASSSPGQGGTEAFF.

The J gene is TRBJ1-6, the V gene TRBV27, with D hard to call. Germline CDR1 and CDR2: MNHEY and SMNVEV (reference sequence). The V end was cut by 1 base, the J end by 7 bases, with 11 bases between. CDR3 size: 15 residues. The CDR3 coding sequence is TGTGCCAGCAGTTTATTTAACAGCCCCAATTCACCCCTCCACTTT. It yields the protein CASSLFNSPNSPLHF.

The V gene is TRBV6-6, the J gene TRBJ2-5; D uncertain. Deletions cut 4 bases from V and 0 bases from J, with 6 bases between. Germline CDR1 is MNHNY and CDR2 is SVGAGI (reference sequence). The CDR3 has 13 residues. CDR3 protein: CASSSSDQETQYF. CDR3 DNA sequence: TGTGCCAGCAGTTCGTCGGACCAAGAGACCCAGTACTTC.

Comments on this clone: Different DNA sequences within this sample yield the same CDR3. V is TRBV9 and J is TRBJ1-5; 8 bases agree with TRBD1. Looked up from germline, CDR1 is SGDLS and CDR2 is YYNGEE. The junction had 7 bases not matched to a gene; V was cut back by 5 bases and J by 6 bases. This CDR3 region has 14 residues. The CDR3 sequence: CASSPGQGSQPQHF. The CDR3 DNA follows: TGTGCCAGCAGTCCCGGACAGGGCAGTCAGCCCCAGCATTTT.

The chain recombines TRBV5-1 with TRBJ2-4, with 8 bases that match TRBD1. Losses at the gene ends were 3 bases for V and 0 bases for J; bases not matched to a gene: 14. From germline, CDR1 is SGHRS and CDR2 YFSETQ. CDR3 length: 19 residues. The CDR3 here is CASSSLGTGVSLAKNIQYF. The CDR3 DNA reads as TGCGCCAGCAGCTCACTCGGGACAGGAGTATCGTTAGCCAAAAACATTCAGTACTTC. Looking up the rest from reference TRBV5-1 and TRBJ2-4 gives the full variable domain: KAGVTQTPRYLIKTRGQQVTLSCSPISGHRSVSWYQQTPGQGLQFLFEYFSETQRNKGNFPGRFSGRQFSNSRSEMNVSTLELGDSALYLCASSSLGTGVSLAKNIQYFGAGTRLSVL.

This chain uses TRBV4-1 with TRBJ2-7; TRBD2 matches at 9 bases. V gave up 1 base and J gave up 7 bases; unmatched junction bases: 14. This CDR3 is 17 amino acids long. Germline V gene sequence: CDR1 MGHRA, CDR2 YSYEKL. The CDR3 loop reads CASSQVPRLAAIGEQYF. CDR3 sequence (DNA): TGCGCCAGCAGCCAAGTCCCGCGACTAGCGGCGATAGGAGAGCAGTACTTC.

Remarks on this clone: An end of the junction does not agree with germline; a read error may underlie this. V gene TRBV7-9 combines with J gene TRBJ1-1; D not certain. There are 11 residues in the CDR3. Germline loops: CDR1 SEHNR, CDR2 FQNEAQ (reference sequence). The CDR3 sequence is CSSSLELKAFF. For the CDR3, the DNA is TGTTCCAGCAGCTTAGAACTGAAAGCTTTCTTT.

The V gene is TRBV30, the J gene TRBJ2-1, with a tentative D call TRBD1 (6 bases). Germline V gene lookup returns CDR1 GTSNPN and CDR2 SVGIG (reference sequence). Trimming took off 0 bases at V and 14 bases at J, with 14 bases between the two ends. The CDR3 has 12 amino acids. The CDR3 DNA sequence: TGTGCCTGGAGTGTCTCACAGGGTGGCGAGTTCTTC. The encoded protein is CAWSVSQGGEFF.

This chain links TRBV6-1 with TRBJ2-3; the D gene is possibly TRBD2 (5 bases). Deletions cut 6 bases from V and 6 bases from J, with 7 bases between. Germline-derived CDR1 and CDR2 are MNHNS and SASEGT. CDR3 length equals 11 residues. Written as DNA, the CDR3 is TGTGCCAGCAGACTAGGGGATACGCAGTATTTT. Translating it yields CASRLGDTQYF.

The chain combines TRBV6-1 with TRBJ2-5, with 12 bases that match TRBD2. The CDR3 loop spans 16 amino acids. V was clipped by 2 bases and J by 5 bases; unmatched bases: 6. Germline V lookup: CDR1 MNHNS, CDR2 SASEGT. The CDR3 sequence: CASSELAGGLRETQYF. CDR3 nucleotide sequence: TGTGCCAGCAGTGAACTAGCGGGGGGGCTTCGGGAGACCCAGTACTTC.